This T cell receptor (beta chain) was sequenced during a study of shared clonotypes between healthy human individuals. Study details: Contributing individuals were a couple of females and a few males aged 18 to 49. Study results and caveats: Sampling used blood alone; tissue repertoires probably differ.

Concerning this clone itself: Its antigen is as yet unknown.

Each PCR replicate run on unsorted PBMC took in approximately 300 ng DNA, around 30,000 T cell genomes. Repertoires were generated with immunoSEQ multiplex PCR, while TCRdb's copy carries only in-frame clones and drops some. The sample lists 400,000 to 500,000 clones, over 60% occurring once. This CDR3 has 13 residues. The germline CDR1 and CDR2 sequences are MNHNS and SASEGT. The V end was cut by 8 bases, the J end by 2 bases, with 12 bases between. This clonotype was obtained from a woman aged 40 to 49 in good health. Some clones in this sample may be carry-over from other donors' samples. The chain recombines TRBV6-1 with TRBJ1-2, with a weak D call TRBD1 (5 bases). Sequenced input: PBMCs. CDR3 nucleotide sequence: TGTGCCAGCTACCGGAGGGGAAACTATGGCTACACCTTC. This codes for CASYRRGNYGYTF.